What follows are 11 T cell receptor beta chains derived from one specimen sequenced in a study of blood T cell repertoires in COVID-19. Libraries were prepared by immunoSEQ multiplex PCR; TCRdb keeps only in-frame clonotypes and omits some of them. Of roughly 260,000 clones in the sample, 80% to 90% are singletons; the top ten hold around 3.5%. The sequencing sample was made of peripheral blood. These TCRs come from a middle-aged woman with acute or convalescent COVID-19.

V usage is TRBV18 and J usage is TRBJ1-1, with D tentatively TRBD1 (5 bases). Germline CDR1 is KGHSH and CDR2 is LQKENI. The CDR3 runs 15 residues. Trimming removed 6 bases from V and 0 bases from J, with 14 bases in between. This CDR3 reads CASSQLGGMNTEAFF. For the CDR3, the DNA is TGTGCCAGCTCCCAACTGGGGGGGATGAACACTGAAGCTTTCTTT.

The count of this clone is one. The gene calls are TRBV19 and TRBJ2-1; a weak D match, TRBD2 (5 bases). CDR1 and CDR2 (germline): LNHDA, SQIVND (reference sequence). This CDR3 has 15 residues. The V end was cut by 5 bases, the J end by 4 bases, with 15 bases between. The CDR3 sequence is CASSSEPPGYNEQFF. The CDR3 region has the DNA TGTGCCAGTAGTTCAGAGCCCCCGGGGTACAATGAGCAGTTCTTC.

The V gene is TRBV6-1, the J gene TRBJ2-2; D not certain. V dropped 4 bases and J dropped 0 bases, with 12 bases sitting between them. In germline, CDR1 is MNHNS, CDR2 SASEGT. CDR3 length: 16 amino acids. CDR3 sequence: CASSGGVRSNTGELFF. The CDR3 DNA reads TGTGCCAGCAGTGGAGGAGTCCGTTCGAACACCGGGGAGCTGTTTTTT.

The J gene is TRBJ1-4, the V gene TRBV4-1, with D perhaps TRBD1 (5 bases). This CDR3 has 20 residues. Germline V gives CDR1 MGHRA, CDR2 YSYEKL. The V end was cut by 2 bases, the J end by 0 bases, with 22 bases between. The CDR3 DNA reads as TGCGCCAGCAGCCAAACTTTCTCTACAGGCTATTTTGCAACTAATGAAAAACTGTTTTTT. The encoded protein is CASSQTFSTGYFATNEKLFF.

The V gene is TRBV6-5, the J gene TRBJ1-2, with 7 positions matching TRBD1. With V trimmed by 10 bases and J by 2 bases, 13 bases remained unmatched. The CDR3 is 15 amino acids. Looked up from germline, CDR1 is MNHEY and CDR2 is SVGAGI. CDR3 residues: CATFATGTENYGYTF. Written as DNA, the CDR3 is TGTGCCACCTTTGCAACCGGGACAGAAAACTATGGCTACACCTTC.

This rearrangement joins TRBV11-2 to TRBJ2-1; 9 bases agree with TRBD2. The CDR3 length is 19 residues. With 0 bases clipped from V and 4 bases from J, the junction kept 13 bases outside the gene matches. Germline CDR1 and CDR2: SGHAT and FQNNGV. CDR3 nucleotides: TGTGCCAGCAGCTTAGACCCATTTGACCAGCGGGGGGTTTACAATGAGCAGTTCTTC. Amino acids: CASSLDPFDQRGVYNEQFF.

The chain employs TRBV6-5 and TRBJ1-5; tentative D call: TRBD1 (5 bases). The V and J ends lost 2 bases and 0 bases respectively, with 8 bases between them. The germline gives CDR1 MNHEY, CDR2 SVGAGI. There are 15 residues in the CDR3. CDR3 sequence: CASSYSRASNQPQHF. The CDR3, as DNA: TGTGCCAGCAGTTACAGCAGGGCTAGCAATCAGCCCCAGCATTTT.

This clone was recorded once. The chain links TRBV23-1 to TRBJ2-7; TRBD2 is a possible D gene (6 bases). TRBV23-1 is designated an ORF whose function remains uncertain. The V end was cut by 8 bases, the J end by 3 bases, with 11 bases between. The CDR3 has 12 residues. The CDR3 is CASGRGIYEQYV. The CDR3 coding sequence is TGCGCCAGCGGGCGGGGAATCTACGAGCAGTACGTC.

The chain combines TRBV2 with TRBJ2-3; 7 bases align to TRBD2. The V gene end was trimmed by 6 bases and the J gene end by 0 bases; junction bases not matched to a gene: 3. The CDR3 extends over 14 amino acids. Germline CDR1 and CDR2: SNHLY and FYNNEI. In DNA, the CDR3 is TGTGCCAGCAGAAAAGCGGGAAGCACAGATACGCAGTATTTT. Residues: CASRKAGSTDTQYF.

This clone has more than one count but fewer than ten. The DNA for the CDR3 is TGTGCCAGCGCCAGGAGAGGGGGCTTTGAAAAACTGTTTTTT. This gives the protein CASARRGGFEKLFF. The genes are TRBV2 and TRBJ1-4; 7 bases match TRBD1. V gave up 8 bases and J gave up 7 bases; unmatched junction bases: 10. CDR1 SNHLY and CDR2 FYNNEI come from the germline V gene. CDR3 length: 14 amino acids.

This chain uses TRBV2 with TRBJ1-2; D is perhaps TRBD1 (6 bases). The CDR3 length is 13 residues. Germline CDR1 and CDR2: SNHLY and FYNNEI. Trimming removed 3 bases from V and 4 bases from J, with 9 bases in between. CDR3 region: CASSETGSYGYTF. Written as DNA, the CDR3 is TGTGCCAGCAGTGAGACAGGCTCCTATGGCTACACCTTC.